This T cell receptor beta chain was identified during a study of T cell responses to AZD1222 COVID-19 vaccine. General study findings and limits: Vaccine-associated CD4 TCRs ranged over spike, dominating at 160-218 and 743-854. At study baseline, merely over 5 AZD1222 recipients were seropositive.

V lost 2 bases and J 1 base, leaving 5 bases between the germline ends. This CDR3 region has 13 residues. The germline V gene has CDR1 LNHDA and CDR2 SQIVND (reference sequence). Sequencing used immunoSEQ multiplex PCR; TCRdb keeps in-frame clones, though not all of them. This repertoire shows roughly 130,000 clones, over 75% found once; its top ten account for around 1.6%. To note about this clone: The antigen is undetermined.

This TCR came from an adult in good health. This chain uses TRBV19 with TRBJ1-1; tentatively, D is TRBD1 (5 bases). This material consisted of peripheral blood, taken on day 0 of AZD1222 vaccination. The CDR3 loop is CASSITGNTEAFF. The CDR3, as DNA: TGTGCCAGTAGTATAACAGGGAACACTGAAGCTTTCTTT.